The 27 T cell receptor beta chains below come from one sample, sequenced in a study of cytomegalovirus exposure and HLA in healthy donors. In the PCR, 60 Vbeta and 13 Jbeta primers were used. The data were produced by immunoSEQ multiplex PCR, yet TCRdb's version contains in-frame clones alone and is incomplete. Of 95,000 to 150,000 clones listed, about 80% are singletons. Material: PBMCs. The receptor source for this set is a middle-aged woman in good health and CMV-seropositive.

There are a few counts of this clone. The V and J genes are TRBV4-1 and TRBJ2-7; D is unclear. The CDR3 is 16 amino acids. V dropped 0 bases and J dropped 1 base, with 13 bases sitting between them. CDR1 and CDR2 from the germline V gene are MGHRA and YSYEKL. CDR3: CASSQEGHIGSYEQYF. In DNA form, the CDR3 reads TGCGCCAGCAGCCAAGAGGGCCACATCGGATCCTACGAGCAGTACTTC.

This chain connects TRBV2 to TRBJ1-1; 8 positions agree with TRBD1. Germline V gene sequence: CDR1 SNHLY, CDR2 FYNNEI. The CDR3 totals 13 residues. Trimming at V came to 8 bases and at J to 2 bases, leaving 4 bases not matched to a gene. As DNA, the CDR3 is TGTGCCAGCCCCAGGGGGCTAAACACTGAAGCTTTCTTT. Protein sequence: CASPRGLNTEAFF.

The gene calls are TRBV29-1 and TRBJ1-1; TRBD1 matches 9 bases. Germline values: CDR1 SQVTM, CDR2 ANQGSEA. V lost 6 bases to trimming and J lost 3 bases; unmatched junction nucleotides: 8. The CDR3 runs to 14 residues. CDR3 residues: CSVTLQGAYTEAFF. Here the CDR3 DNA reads TGCAGCGTGACCCTACAGGGGGCATACACTGAAGCTTTCTTT.

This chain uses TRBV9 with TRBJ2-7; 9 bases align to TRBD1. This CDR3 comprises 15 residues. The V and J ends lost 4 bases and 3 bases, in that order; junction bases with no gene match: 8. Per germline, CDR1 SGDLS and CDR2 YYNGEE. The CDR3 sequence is CASSTGGQGSYEQYF. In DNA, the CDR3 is TGTGCCAGCAGCACCGGGGGACAGGGAAGCTACGAGCAGTACTTC. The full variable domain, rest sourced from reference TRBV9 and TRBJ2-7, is DSGVTQTPKHLITATGQRVTLRCSPRSGDLSVYWYQQSLDQGLQFLIQYYNGEERAKGNILERFSAQQFPDLHSELNLSSLELGDSALYFCASSTGGQGSYEQYFGPGTRLTVT.

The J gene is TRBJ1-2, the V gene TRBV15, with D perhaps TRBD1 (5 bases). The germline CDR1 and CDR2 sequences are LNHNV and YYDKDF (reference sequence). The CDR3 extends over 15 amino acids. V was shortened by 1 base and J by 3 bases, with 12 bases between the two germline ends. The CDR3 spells CATSRGIGGDYGYTF. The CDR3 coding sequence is TGTGCCACCAGCAGAGGAATTGGGGGGGACTATGGCTACACCTTC.

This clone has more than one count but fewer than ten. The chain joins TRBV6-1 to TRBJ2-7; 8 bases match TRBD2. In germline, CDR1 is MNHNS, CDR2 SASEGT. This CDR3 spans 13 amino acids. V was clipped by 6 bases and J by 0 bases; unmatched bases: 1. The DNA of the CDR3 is TGTGCCAGCAGAAGCGGGAGCTCCTACGAGCAGTACTTC. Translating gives CASRSGSSYEQYF.

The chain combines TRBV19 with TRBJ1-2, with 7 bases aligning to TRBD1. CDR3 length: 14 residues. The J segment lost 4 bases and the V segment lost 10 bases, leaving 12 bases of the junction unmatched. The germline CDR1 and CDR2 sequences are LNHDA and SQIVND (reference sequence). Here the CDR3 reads CATDPRGQGYGYTF. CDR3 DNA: TGTGCCACTGACCCGAGGGGGCAAGGCTATGGCTACACCTTC.

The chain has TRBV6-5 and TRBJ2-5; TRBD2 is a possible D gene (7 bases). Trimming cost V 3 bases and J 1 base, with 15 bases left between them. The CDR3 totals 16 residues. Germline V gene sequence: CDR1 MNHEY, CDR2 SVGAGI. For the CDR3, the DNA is TGTGCCAGCAGTTATGGTCGGGGGGCCGTCCAAGAGACCCAGTACTTC. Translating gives CASSYGRGAVQETQYF.

The chain's CDR3 is CASSIGGGRDTQYF. The DNA of the CDR3 is TGTGCCAGTAGTATTGGCGGGGGCCGGGATACGCAGTATTTT. This chain uses TRBV19 with TRBJ2-3, with a tentative D call TRBD2 (7 bases). The CDR3 consists of 14 residues. The germline V and J ends were trimmed by 3 bases and 6 bases, with 13 bases remaining between them. Germline V gene lookup returns CDR1 LNHDA and CDR2 SQIVND (reference sequence).

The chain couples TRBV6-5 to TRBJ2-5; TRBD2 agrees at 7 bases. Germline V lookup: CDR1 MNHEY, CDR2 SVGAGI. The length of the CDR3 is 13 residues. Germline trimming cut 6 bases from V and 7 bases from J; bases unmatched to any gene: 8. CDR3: CASRRGTGGTQYF. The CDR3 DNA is TGTGCCAGCAGGCGGGGGACGGGCGGGACCCAGTACTTC.

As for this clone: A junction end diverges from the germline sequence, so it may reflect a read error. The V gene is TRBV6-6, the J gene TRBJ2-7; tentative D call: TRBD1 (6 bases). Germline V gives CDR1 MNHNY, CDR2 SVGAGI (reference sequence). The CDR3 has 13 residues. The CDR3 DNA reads TGTGCCAGCAGTAACTCAGGGGACTACGAGCAGTACTTC. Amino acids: CASSNSGDYEQYF.

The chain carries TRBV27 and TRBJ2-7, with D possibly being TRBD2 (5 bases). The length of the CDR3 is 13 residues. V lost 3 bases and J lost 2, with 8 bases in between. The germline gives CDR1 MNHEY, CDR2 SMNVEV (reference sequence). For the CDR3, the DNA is TGTGCCAGCAGTTTCCCCGGGGCCTACGAGCAGTACTTC. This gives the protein CASSFPGAYEQYF.

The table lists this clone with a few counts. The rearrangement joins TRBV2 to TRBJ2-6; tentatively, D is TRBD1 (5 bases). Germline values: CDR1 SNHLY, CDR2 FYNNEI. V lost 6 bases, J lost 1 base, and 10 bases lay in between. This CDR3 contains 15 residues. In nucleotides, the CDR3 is TGTGCCAGCAGCTATAAGGGGTCTGGGGCCAACGTCCTGACTTTC. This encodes CASSYKGSGANVLTF. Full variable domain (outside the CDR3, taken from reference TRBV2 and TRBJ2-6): EPEVTQTPSHQVTQMGQEVILRCVPISNHLYFYWYRQILGQKVEFLVSFYNNEISEKSEIFDDQFSVERPDGSNFTLKIRSTKLEDSAMYFCASSYKGSGANVLTFGAGSRLTVL.

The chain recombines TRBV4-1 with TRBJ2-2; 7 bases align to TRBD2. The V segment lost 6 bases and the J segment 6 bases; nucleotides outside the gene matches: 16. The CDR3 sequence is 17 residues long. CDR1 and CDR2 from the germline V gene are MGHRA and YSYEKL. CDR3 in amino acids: CASRPRVGAGASGELFF. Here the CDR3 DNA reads TGCGCCAGCAGGCCCAGGGTCGGGGCGGGAGCGTCCGGGGAGCTGTTTTTT.

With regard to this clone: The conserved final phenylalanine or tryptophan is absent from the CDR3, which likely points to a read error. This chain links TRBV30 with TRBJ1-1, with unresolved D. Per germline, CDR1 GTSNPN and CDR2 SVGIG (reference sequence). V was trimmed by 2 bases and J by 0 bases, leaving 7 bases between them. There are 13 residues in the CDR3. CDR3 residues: CAWSKDLNTEAFL. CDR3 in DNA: TGTGCCTGGAGTAAAGACTTGAACACTGAAGCTTTCCTT.

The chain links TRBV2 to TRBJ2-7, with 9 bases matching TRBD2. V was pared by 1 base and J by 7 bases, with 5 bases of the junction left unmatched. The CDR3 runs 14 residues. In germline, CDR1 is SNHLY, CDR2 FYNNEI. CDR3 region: CASSEVSSGTEQYF. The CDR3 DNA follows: TGTGCCAGCAGTGAAGTGTCTAGCGGGACAGAGCAGTACTTC.

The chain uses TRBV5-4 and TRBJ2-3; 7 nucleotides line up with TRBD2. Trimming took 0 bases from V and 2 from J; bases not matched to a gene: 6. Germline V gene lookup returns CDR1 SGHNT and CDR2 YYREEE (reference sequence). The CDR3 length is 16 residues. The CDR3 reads CASSLGLAATTDTQYF. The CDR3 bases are TGTGCCAGCAGCTTGGGTCTAGCGGCGACCACAGATACGCAGTATTTT. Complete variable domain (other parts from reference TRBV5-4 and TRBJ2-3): ETGVTQSPTHLIKTRGQQVTLRCSSQSGHNTVSWYQQALGQGPQFIFQYYREEENGRGNFPPRFSGLQFPNYSSELNVNALELDDSALYLCASSLGLAATTDTQYFGPGTRLTVL.

The CDR3 loop is CASSPDRSTNEKLFF. The CDR3 bases are TGTGCCAGCAGCCCGGACAGATCAACTAATGAAAAACTGTTTTTT. This chain uses TRBV5-6 with TRBJ1-4, with a weak D call TRBD1 (6 bases). Trimming took 4 bases from V and 0 from J, leaving 10 bases between them. CDR3 length: 15 amino acids. Germline CDR1 and CDR2: SGHDT and YYEEEE.

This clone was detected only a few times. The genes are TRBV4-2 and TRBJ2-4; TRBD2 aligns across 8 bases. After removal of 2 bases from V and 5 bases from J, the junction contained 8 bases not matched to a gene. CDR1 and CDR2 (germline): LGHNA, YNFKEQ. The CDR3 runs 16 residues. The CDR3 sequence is CASSQPGLGAENIQYF. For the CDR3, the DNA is TGTGCCAGCAGCCAACCGGGACTAGGGGCTGAAAACATTCAGTACTTC.

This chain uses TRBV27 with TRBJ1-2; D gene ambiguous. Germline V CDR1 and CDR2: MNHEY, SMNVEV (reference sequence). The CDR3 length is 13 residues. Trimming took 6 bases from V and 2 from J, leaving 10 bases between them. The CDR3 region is CASSPGGNYGYTF. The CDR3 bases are TGTGCCAGCAGCCCTGGAGGGAACTATGGCTACACCTTC.

The DNA for the CDR3 is TGTGCCAGCAGCCAAGATACAGCGGGGGGGCGAAACAATGAGCAGTTCTTC. It yields the protein CASSQDTAGGRNNEQFF. The chain links TRBV4-2 to TRBJ2-1, with 10 nucleotides matching TRBD2. This CDR3 spans 17 amino acids. CDR1 and CDR2 (germline): LGHNA, YNFKEQ. J was trimmed by 5 bases and V by 0 bases; bases with no gene match: 7.

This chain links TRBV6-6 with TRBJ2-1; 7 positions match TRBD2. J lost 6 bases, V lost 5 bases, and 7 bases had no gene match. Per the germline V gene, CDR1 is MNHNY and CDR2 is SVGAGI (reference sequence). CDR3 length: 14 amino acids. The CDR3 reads CASSTVREGNEQFF. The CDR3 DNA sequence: TGTGCCAGCAGTACGGTCAGGGAGGGCAATGAGCAGTTCTTC.

The CDR3: CATSRGGLGSGNTIYF. In nucleotides, the CDR3 is TGTGCCACCAGCAGAGGGGGCCTCGGCTCTGGAAACACCATATATTTT. This rearrangement joins TRBV15 to TRBJ1-3, with a possible D match to TRBD1 (5 bases). There are 16 residues in the CDR3. V shed 1 base and J shed 0 bases, with 10 bases lying between them. CDR1 and CDR2 from the germline V gene are LNHNV and YYDKDF (reference sequence).

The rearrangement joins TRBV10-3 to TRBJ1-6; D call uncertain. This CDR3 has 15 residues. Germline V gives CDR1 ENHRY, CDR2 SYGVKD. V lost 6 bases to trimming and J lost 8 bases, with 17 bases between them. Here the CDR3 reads CAIRAGSLRDSPLHF. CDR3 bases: TGTGCCATCAGGGCTGGGTCCCTTCGGGATTCACCCCTCCACTTT.

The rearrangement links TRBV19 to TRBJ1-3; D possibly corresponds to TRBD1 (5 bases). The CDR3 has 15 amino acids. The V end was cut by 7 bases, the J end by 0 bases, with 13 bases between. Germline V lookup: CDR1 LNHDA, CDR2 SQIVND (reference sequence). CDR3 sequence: CASNPSTVSGNTIYF. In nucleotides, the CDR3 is TGTGCCAGTAACCCCTCGACAGTCTCTGGAAACACCATATATTTT.

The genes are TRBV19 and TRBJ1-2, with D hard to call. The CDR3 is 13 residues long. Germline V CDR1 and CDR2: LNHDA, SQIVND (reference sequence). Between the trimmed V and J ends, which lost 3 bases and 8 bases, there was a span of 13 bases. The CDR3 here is CASSMGSLSGYTF. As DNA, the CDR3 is TGTGCCAGTAGTATGGGCTCTCTGAGCGGCTACACCTTC.

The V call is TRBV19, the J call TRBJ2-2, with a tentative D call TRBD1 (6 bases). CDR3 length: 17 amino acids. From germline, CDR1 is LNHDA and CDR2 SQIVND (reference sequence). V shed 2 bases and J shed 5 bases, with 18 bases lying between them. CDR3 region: CASSISSTGLGTGELFF. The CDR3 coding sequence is TGTGCCAGTAGTATATCGTCCACAGGGTTAGGTACCGGGGAGCTGTTTTTT.